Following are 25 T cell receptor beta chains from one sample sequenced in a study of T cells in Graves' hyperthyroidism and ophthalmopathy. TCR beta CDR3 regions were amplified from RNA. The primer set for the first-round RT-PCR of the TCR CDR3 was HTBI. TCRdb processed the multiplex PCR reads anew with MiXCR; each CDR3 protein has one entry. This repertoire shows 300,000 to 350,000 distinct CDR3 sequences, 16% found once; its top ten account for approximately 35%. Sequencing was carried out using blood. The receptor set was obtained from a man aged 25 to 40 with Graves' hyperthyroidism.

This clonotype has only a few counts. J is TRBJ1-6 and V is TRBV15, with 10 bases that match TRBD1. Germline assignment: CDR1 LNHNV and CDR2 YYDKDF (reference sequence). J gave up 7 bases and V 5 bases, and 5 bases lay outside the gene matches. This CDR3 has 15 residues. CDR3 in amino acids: CATSFRGQGNSPLHF. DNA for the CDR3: TGTGCCACCAGCTTCCGGGGACAGGGGAATTCACCCCTCCACTTT.

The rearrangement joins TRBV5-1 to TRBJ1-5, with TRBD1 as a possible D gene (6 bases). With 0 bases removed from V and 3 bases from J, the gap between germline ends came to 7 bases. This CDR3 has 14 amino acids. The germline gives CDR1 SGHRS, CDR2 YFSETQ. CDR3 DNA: TGCGCCAGCAGCTTGGCAGGGGCCAATCAGCCCCAGCATTTT. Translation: CASSLAGANQPQHF.

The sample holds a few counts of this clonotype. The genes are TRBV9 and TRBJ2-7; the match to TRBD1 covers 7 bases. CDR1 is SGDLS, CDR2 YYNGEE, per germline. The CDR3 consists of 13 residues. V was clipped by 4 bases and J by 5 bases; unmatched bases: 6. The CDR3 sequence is CASSSRGGHEQYF. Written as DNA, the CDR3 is TGTGCCAGCAGCTCACGAGGGGGCCACGAGCAGTACTTC.

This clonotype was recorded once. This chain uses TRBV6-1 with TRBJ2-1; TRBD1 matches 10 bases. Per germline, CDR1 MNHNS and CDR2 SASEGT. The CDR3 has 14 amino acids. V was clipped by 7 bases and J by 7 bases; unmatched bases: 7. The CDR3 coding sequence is TGTGCCAGCACCTTAGACAGGGGGCGGAATGAGCAGTTCTTC. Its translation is CASTLDRGRNEQFF.

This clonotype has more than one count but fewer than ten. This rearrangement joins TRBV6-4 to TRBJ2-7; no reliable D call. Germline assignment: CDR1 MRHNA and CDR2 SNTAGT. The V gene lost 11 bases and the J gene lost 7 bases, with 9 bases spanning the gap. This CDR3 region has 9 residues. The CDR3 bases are TGTGCCGTAGTGGGTGAGCAGTACTTC. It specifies CAVVGEQYF.

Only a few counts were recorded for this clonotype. The CDR3 DNA follows: TGTGCCAGCAGCTTCGAGACAGCAACAACTAATGAAAAACTGTTTTTT. This encodes CASSFETATTNEKLFF. The gene calls are TRBV7-9 and TRBJ1-4; D might be TRBD1 (5 bases). V dropped 3 bases and J dropped 0 bases, with 11 bases sitting between them. The CDR3 contains 16 residues. The germline gives CDR1 SEHNR, CDR2 FQNEAQ (reference sequence).

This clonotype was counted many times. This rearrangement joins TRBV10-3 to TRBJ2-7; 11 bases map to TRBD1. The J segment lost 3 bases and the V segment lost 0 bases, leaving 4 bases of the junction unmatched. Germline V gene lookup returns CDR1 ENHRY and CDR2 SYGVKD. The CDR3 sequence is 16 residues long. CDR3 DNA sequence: TGTGCCATCAGTGAGTCCTCCGGGACAGGGGGCTACGAGCAGTACTTC. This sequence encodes CAISESSGTGGYEQYF.

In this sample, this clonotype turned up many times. The DNA for the CDR3 is TGTGCCAGCAGCTCGGGACAGGGTACTAGCACAGATACGCAGTATTTT. Translating gives CASSSGQGTSTDTQYF. The chain has TRBV7-3 and TRBJ2-3; 9 nucleotides line up with TRBD1. The J segment lost 0 bases and the V segment lost 4 bases, leaving 5 bases of the junction unmatched. In germline, CDR1 is SGHTA, CDR2 FQGTGA. The CDR3 totals 16 residues.

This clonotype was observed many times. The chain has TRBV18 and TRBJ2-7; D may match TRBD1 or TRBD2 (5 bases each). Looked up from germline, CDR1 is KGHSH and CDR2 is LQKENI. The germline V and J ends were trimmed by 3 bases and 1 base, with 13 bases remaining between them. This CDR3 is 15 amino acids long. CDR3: CASSPDRDLSYEQYF. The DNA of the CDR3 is TGTGCCAGCTCACCGGACCGGGACCTATCCTACGAGCAGTACTTC.

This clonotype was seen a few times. The CDR3 sequence: CASSNDRGLTGERPDTQYF. The CDR3 DNA reads as TGTGCCAGCAGCAACGACAGGGGCCTAACGGGAGAAAGGCCAGATACGCAGTATTTT. The chain recombines TRBV7-8 with TRBJ2-3, with 8 bases identical to TRBD1. Trimming cost V 5 bases and J 4 bases; bases outside gene matches: 20. There are 19 residues in the CDR3. Germline V CDR1 and CDR2: SGHVS, FQNEAQ.

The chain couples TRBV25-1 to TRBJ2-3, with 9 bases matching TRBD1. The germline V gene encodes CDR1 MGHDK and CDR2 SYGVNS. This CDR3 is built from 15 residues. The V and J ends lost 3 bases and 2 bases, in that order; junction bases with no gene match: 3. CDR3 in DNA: TGTGCCAGCAGTGACGGGGACAGGGACACAGATACGCAGTATTTT. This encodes CASSDGDRDTDTQYF.

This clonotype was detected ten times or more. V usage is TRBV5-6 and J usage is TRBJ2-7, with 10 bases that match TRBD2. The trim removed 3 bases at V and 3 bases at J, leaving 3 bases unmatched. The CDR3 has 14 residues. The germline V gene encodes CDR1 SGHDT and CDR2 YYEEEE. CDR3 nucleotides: TGTGCCAGCAGCTCAGGACTAGCGGACTACGAGCAGTACTTC. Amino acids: CASSSGLADYEQYF.

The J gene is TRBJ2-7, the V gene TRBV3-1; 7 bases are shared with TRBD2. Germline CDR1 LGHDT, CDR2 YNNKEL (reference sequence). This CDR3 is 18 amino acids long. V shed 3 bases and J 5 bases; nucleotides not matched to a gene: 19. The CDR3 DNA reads TGTGCCAGCAGCCAGGGCTCTTCAGGGTCCGCGGGAGCTAACGAGCAGTACTTC. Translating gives CASSQGSSGSAGANEQYF.

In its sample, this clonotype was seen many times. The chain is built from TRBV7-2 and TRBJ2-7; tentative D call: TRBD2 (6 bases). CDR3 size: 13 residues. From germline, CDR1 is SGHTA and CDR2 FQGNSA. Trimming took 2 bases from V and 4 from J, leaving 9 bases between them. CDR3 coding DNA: TGTGCCAGCAGCTTAAGCGGGTATTACGAGCAGTACTTC. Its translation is CASSLSGYYEQYF.

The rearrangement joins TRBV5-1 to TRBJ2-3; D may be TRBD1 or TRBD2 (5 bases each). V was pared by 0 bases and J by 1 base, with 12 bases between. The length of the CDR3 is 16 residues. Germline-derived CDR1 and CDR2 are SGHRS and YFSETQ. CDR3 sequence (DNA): TGCGCCAGCAGCTTGGTGACGGGGCTAGGCACAGATACGCAGTATTTT. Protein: CASSLVTGLGTDTQYF. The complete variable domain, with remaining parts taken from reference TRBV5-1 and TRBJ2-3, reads KAGVTQTPRYLIKTRGQQVTLSCSPISGHRSVSWYQQTPGQGLQFLFEYFSETQRNKGNFPGRFSGRQFSNSRSEMNVSTLELGDSALYLCASSLVTGLGTDTQYFGPGTRLTVL.

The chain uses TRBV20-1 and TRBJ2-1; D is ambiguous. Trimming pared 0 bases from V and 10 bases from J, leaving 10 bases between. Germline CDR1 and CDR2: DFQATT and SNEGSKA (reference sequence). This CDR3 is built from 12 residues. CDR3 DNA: TGCAGTGCTAGAGATCCTGAGCGAGAGCAGTTCTTC. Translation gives CSARDPEREQFF.

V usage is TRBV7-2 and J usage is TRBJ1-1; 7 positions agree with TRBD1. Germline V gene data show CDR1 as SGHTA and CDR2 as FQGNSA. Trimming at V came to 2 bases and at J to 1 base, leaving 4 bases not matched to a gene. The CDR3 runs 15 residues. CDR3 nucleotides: TGTGCCAGCAGCTTACAGGGGGTGGGGAACACTGAAGCTTTCTTT. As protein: CASSLQGVGNTEAFF.

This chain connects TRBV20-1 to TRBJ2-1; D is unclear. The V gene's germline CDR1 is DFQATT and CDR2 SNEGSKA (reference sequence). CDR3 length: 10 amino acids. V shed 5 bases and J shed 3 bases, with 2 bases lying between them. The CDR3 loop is CSALYNEQFF. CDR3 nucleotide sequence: TGCAGTGCTCTCTACAATGAGCAGTTCTTC.

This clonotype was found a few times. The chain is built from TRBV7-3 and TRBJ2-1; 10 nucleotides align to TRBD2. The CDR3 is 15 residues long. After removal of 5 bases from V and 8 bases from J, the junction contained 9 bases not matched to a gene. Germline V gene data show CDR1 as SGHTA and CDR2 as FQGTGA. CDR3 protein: CASSLSSGSLDEQFF. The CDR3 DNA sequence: TGTGCCAGCAGCCTCTCTAGCGGGAGTCTCGATGAGCAGTTCTTC.

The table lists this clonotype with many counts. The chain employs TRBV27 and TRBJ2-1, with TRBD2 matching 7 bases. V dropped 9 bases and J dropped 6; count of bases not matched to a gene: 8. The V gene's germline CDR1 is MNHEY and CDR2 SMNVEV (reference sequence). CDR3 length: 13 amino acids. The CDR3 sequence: CASTGEGRNEQFF. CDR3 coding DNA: TGTGCCAGTACGGGGGAGGGCCGCAATGAGCAGTTCTTC.

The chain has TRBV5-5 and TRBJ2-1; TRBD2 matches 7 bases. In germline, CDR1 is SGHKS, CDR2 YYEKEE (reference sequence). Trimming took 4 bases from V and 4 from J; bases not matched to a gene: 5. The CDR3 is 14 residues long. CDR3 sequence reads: CASSPAGVYNEQFF. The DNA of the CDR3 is TGTGCCAGCAGCCCCGCGGGGGTTTACAATGAGCAGTTCTTC.

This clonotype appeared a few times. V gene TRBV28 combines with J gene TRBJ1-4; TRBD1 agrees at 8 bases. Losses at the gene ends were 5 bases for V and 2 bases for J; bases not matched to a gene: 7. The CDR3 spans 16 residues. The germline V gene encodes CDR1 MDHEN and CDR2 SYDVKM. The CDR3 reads CASSPGQGGTNEKLFF. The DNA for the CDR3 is TGTGCCAGCAGTCCTGGACAGGGAGGGACTAATGAAAAACTGTTTTTT.

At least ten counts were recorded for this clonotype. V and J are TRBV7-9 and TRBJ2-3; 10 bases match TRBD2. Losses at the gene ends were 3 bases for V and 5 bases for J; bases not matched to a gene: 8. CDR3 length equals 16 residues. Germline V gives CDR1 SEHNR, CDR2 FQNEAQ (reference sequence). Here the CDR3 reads CASSFEGPSGRDTQYF. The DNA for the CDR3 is TGTGCCAGCAGCTTTGAAGGGCCTAGCGGGAGAGATACGCAGTATTTT.

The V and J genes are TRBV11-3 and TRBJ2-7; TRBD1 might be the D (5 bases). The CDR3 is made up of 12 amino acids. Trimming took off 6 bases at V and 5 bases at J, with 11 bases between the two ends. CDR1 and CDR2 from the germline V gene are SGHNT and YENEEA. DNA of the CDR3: TGTGCCAGCAGGGTTCAGGGAAACGAGCAGTACTTC. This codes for CASRVQGNEQYF.

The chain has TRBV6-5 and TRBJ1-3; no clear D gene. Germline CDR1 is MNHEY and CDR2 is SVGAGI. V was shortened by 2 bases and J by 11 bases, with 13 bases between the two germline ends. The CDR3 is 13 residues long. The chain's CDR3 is CASSYGGSPAIYF. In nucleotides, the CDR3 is TGTGCCAGCAGTTACGGAGGCAGTCCCGCCATATATTTT.